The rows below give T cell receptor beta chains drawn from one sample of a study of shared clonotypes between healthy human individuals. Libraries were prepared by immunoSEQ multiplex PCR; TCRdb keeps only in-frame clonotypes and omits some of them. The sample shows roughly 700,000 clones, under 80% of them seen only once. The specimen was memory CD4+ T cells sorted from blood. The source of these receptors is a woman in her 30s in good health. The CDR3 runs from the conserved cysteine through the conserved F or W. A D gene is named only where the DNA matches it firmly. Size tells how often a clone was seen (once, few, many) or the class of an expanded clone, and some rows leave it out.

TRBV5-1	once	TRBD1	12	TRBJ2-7	CASSGQGYEQYF	TGCGCCAGCTCGGGACAGGGCTACGAGCAGTACTTC
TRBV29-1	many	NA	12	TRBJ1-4	CSVRTGTQKLFF	TGCAGCGTTAGAACAGGTACCCAAAAACTGTTTTTT
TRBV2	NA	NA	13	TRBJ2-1	CASSLSLASEQFF	TGTGCCAGCAGTCTCAGCCTAGCGAGTGAGCAGTTCTTC
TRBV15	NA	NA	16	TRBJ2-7	CATSRAFRRGTYEQYF	TGTGCCACCAGCAGAGCGTTCAGGAGGGGTACCTACGAGCAGTACTTT
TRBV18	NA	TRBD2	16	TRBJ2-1	CASSLLAGGSYNEQFF	TGTGCCAGCTCACTACTAGCGGGAGGTTCCTACAATGAGCAGTTCTTC
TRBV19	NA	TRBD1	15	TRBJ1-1	CASSNSGTANTEAFF	TGTGCCAGTAGTAATTCCGGGACAGCGAACACTGAAGCTTTCTTT
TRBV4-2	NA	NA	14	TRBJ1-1	CASSQEPENTEAFF	TGTGCCAGCAGCCAAGAACCGGAGAACACTGAAGCTTTCTTT
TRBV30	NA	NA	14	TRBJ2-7	CAWSYWNKHGEQYF	TGTGCCTGGAGTTATTGGAATAAGCACGGGGAGCAGTACTTC
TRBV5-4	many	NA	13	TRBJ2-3	CASSLQGADTQYF	TGTGCCAGCAGCTTGCAAGGGGCAGATACGCAGTATTTT
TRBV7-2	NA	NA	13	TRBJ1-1	CASSQSVSTEAFF	TGTGCCAGCAGCCAAAGTGTTAGCACTGAAGCTTTCTTT
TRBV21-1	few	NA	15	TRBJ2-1	CASFSTAGKDNEQFF	TGTGCCAGTTTTTCCACCGCCGGGAAGGACAATGAGCAGTTCTTC
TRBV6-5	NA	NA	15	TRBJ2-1	CASSYFGSEPNEQFF	TGTGCCAGCAGTTACTTTGGGTCCGAGCCCAATGAGCAGTTCTTC
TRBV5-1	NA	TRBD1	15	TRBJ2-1	CASSLTGGKLNEQFF	TGCGCCAGCAGCCTGACAGGGGGCAAGTTAAATGAGCAGTTCTTC
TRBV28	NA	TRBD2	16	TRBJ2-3	CASSPLLAGVQDTQYF	TGTGCCAGCAGTCCCTTACTAGCGGGAGTTCAAGATACGCAGTATTTT
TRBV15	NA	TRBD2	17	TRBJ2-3	CATSRDSLLAGTDTQYF	TGTGCCACCAGCAGAGATTCCTTACTAGCGGGGACAGATACGCAGTATTTT
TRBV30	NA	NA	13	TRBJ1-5	CAWSGQGRQPQHF	TGTGCCTGGAGTGGGCAGGGTAGACAGCCCCAGCATTTT